This T cell receptor beta chain was observed in a study of Ad26.COV2.S vaccination and SARS-CoV-2 variants. Broader study findings: Placebo recipients trailed vaccine recipients in spike-specific TCR breadth. After vaccination, substantial breadth of spike-specific CD8+ and CD4+ responses was reported.

Sequencing was performed with immunoSEQ multiplex PCR; in TCRdb, only in-frame clones are kept and a portion is missing. The data contain 300,000 to 400,000 clones, about 92% of them seen just once; the ten biggest clones take up roughly 3.9%. Concerning this clone itself: What it binds is unknown.

Germline lookup yields CDR1 LGHDT and CDR2 YNNKEL (reference sequence). The CDR3 is made up of 16 amino acids. Trimming removed 2 bases from V and 7 bases from J; junction bases left unmatched: 11. Sequenced here: peripheral blood, sampled after recovery from COVID-19. The rearrangement links TRBV3-1 (or the pseudogene TRBV3-2) to TRBJ2-1; TRBD1 matches at 7 bases. The TCR comes from a human donor who had recovered from COVID-19. CDR3 protein: CASSQPRGRLGNEQFF. DNA of the CDR3: TGTGCCAGCAGCCAACCAAGGGGGCGTCTGGGGAATGAGCAGTTCTTC.